The source of this T cell receptor beta chain is a study of T cells in Graves' hyperthyroidism and ophthalmopathy. RNA transcripts yielded amplified TCR beta CDR3 regions. The TCR CDR3 first-round RT-PCR relied on the HTBI primer set. Via MiXCR, TCRdb re-called the multiplex PCR reads, giving one row per CDR3 protein. The data contain hundreds of thousands of distinct CDR3 sequences, over 40% of them singletons. As for this clonotype: At one end, the junction sequence differs from germline, possibly due to a read error.

Sequencing was performed on peripheral blood or thyroid tissue (not recorded which). This TCR derives from an adult man with Graves' disease, either hyperthyroidism or ophthalmopathy (not recorded which).

CDR3 nucleotide sequence: TGTGCCAGCAGCTTTGCCGGGGACAGAAAGGAGACCCAGTACTTC. Translation gives CASSFAGDRKETQYF. This rearrangement joins TRBV15 to TRBJ2-5, with 7 bases that match TRBD1. Looked up from germline, CDR1 is LNHNV and CDR2 is YYDKDF (reference sequence). This CDR3 region has 15 residues.